In this sample, the clone carrying this T cell receptor (beta chain) turned up many times. TCRdb called the 5' RACE reads again in MiXCR, with one record for every CDR3 protein. This sample has about 26,000 distinct CDR3 sequences, with under 5.5% found just once. This sample stems from a study of T cells after yellow fever vaccination. The CDR3 totals 14 residues. The germline gives CDR1 MNHEY, CDR2 SMNVEV (reference sequence). V shed 9 bases and J shed 0 bases, with 12 bases lying between them. The rearrangement links TRBV27 to TRBJ2-4; the D gene is possibly TRBD2 (6 bases). Sample: PBMCs, either bulk or a sorted T-cell subset (CD4+, CD8+, memory, or dextramer-sorted; not recorded which), taken on the day of the yellow fever booster vaccination. This TCR came from a man between 18 and 35 years old who received the YFV17D yellow fever vaccine. CDR3 bases: TGTGCCAGTGCCTCGGGGGTAGCCAAAAACATTCAGTACTTC. It encodes CASASGVAKNIQYF.